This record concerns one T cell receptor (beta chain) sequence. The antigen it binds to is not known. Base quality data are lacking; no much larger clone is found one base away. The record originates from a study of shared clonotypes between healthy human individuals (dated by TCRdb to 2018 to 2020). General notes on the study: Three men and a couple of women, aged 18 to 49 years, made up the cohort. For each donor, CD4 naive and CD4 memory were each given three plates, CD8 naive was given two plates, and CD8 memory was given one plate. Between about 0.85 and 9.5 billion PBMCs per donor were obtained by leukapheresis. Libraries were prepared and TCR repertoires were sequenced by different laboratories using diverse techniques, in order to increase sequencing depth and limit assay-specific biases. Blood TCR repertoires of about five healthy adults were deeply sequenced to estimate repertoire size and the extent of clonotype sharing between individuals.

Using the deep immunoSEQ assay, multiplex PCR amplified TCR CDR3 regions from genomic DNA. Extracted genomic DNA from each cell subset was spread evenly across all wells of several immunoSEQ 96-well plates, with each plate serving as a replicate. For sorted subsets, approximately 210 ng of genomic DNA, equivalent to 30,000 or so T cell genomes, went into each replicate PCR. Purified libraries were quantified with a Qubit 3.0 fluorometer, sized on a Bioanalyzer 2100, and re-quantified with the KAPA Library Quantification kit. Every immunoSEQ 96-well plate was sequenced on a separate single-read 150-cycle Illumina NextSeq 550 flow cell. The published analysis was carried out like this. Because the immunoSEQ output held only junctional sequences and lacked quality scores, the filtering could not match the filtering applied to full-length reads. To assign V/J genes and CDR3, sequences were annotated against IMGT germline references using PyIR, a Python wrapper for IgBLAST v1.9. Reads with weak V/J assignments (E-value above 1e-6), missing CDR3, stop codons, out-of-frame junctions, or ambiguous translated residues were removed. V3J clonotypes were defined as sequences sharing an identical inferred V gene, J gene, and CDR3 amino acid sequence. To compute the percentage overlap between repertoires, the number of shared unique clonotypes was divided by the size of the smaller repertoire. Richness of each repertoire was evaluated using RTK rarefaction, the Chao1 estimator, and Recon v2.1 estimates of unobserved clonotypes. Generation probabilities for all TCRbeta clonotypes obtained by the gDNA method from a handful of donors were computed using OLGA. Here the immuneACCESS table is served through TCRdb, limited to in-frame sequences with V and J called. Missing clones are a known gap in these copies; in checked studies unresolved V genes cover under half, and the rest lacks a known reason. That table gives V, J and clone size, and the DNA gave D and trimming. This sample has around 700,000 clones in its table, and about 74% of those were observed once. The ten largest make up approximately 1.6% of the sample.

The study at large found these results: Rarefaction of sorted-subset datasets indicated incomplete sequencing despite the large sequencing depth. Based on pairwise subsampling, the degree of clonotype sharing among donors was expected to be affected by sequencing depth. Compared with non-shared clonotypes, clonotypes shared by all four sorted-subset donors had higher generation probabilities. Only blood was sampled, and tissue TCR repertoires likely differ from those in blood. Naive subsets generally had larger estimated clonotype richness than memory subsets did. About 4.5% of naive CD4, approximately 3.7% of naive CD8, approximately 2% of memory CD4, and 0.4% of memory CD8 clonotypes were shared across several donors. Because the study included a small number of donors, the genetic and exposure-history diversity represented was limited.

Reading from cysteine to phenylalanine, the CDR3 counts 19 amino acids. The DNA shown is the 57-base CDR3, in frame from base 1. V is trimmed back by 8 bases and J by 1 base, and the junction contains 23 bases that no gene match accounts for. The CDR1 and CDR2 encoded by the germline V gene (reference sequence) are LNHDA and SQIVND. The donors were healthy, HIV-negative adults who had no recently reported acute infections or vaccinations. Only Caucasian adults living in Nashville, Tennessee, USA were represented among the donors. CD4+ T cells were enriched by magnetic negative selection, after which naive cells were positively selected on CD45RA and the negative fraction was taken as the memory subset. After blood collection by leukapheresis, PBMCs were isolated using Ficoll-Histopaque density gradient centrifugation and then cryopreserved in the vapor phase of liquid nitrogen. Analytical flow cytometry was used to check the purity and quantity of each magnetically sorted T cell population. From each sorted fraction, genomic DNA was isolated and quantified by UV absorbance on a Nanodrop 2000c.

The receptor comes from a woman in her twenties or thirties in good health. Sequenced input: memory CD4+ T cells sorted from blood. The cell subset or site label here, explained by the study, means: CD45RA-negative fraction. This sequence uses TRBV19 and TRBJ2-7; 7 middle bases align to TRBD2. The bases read TGTGCCAGTTCTAGCACGAGGGGCGCGGGAGAATGGCGTTCCTACGAGCAGTACTTC. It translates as CASSSTRGAGEWRSYEQYF.